This T cell receptor beta chain was sequenced for a study of Ad26.COV2.S vaccination and SARS-CoV-2 variants. General observations from the study: Compared with placebo recipients, vaccine recipients had higher spike-specific TCR breadth.

Germline loops: CDR1 SGHTA, CDR2 FQGNSA. V lost 5 bases and J lost 3; bases outside the gene matches: 13. The CDR3 runs to 17 residues. Concerning this clone: The target antigen is unknown.

Here immunoSEQ multiplex PCR was the method, and the copy in TCRdb shows in-frame clones only, minus some. Of around 350,000 clones in the sample, 90% to 95% were seen once. This sequence joins TRBV7-2 and TRBJ2-7; 10 bases match TRBD2. Sequenced material: peripheral blood, taken after recovery from COVID-19. This clonotype was sampled from a human donor who had recovered from COVID-19. CDR3 residues: CASSDTHGTSVNYEQYF. In DNA form, the CDR3 reads TGTGCCAGCAGCGACACCCACGGGACTAGCGTAAACTACGAGCAGTACTTC. Looking up the rest from reference TRBV7-2 and TRBJ2-7 gives the full variable domain: GAGVSQSPSNKVTEKGKDVELRCDPISGHTALYWYRQSLGQGLEFLIYFQGNSAPDKSGLPSDRFSAERTGGSVSTLTIQRTQQEDSAVYLCASSDTHGTSVNYEQYFGPGTRLTVT.